This entry lists 22 T cell receptor beta chains sequenced from one sample in a study of breast tumors, draining lymph nodes, adjacent tissues. TCRdb reprocessed the multiplex PCR reads via MiXCR and lists one record per CDR3 protein. In the table there are about 230,000 distinct CDR3 sequences, about a third of which are singletons. The lymph nodes were axillary draining lymph nodes from breast cancer patients. What was sequenced was axillary lymph node tissue. The source is a female donor with breast cancer. Some clones in this sample may be carry-over from other donors' samples.

As concerns this clonotype: This sequence may be a read error, since a much larger clone differs from it by one base. This chain uses TRBV19 with TRBJ2-1, with 11 bases fitting TRBD2. Germline V CDR1 and CDR2: LNHDA, SQIVND (reference sequence). The CDR3 is made up of 19 amino acids. The CDR3 nucleotides are TGTGCCAGTAGTATACCCCCAGGGCTGACTAGCGGGATCTCCAATGCGCAGTTCTTC. Its protein is CASSIPPGLTSGISNAQFF.

This clonotype occurred many times. The V gene is TRBV5-1, the J gene TRBJ2-5; 7 bases are a match to TRBD1. The germline CDR1 and CDR2 sequences are SGHRS and YFSETQ. After removal of 2 bases from V and 5 bases from J, the junction contained 9 bases not matched to a gene. The CDR3 is made up of 15 amino acids. The CDR3 coding sequence is TGCGCCAGCAGCTTCCTCCAAGGGGGCGGGGAGACCCAGTACTTC. Translated, it gives CASSFLQGGGETQYF.

This chain joins TRBV6-6 and TRBJ1-4; tentative D call: TRBD1 (5 bases). The germline V gene encodes CDR1 MNHNY and CDR2 SVGAGI (reference sequence). The V end lost 6 bases, the J end lost 8 bases, and 22 bases lay between the germline ends. The CDR3 totals 16 residues. CDR3 sequence: CASSQDTGTGGEKLFF. In nucleotides, the CDR3 is TGTGCCAGCAGCCAGGACACGGGAACGGGAGGCGAAAAACTGTTTTTT.

At least ten counts were recorded for this clonotype. The V gene is TRBV19, the J gene TRBJ2-4; no reliable D call. Germline CDR1 and CDR2: LNHDA and SQIVND (reference sequence). This CDR3 spans 15 amino acids. The V and J ends lost 0 bases and 7 bases respectively, with 13 bases between them. The CDR3 spells CASSIDSPTANIQYF. In DNA, the CDR3 is TGTGCCAGTAGTATAGATTCCCCGACGGCCAACATTCAGTACTTC.

This clonotype was seen many times. V and J are TRBV2 and TRBJ1-1; 9 bases agree with TRBD1. Germline loops: CDR1 SNHLY, CDR2 FYNNEI. V was clipped by 4 bases and J by 3 bases; unmatched bases: 3. CDR3 length: 14 amino acids. Here the CDR3 reads CASSGRTGDTEAFF. DNA for the CDR3: TGTGCCAGCAGTGGAAGGACAGGGGACACTGAAGCTTTCTTT.

This clonotype was counted ten times or more. The J gene is TRBJ2-7, the V gene TRBV20-1; 10 bases fit TRBD2. Germline trimming cut 1 base from V and 4 bases from J; bases unmatched to any gene: 7. CDR1 is DFQATT, CDR2 SNEGSKA, per germline (reference sequence). CDR3 length equals 15 residues. CDR3 bases: TGCAGTGCTAGAGCGGGGTTAGCGGGAGGTTACGAGCAGTACTTC. The encoded protein is CSARAGLAGGYEQYF.

This chain connects TRBV7-9 to TRBJ1-1, with D perhaps TRBD1 (5 bases). The CDR3 runs to 14 residues. Between the trimmed V and J ends, which lost 6 bases and 3 bases, there was a span of 14 bases. Germline V gene data show CDR1 as SEHNR and CDR2 as FQNEAQ (reference sequence). This CDR3 is CASRWGGRDTEAFF. CDR3 nucleotide sequence: TGTGCCAGCAGGTGGGGCGGGCGGGACACTGAAGCTTTCTTT.

This clonotype was detected only a few times. The chain couples TRBV6-5 to TRBJ1-2, with 10 bases matching TRBD1. The CDR3 length is 15 residues. CDR1 and CDR2 (germline): MNHEY, SVGAGI. The V segment lost 0 bases and the J segment 6 bases; nucleotides outside the gene matches: 4. CDR3 sequence (DNA): TGTGCCAGCAGTTACTCGACAGGGGGCGCAGATGGCTACACCTTC. It yields the protein CASSYSTGGADGYTF.

A remark on this clonotype: Germline and junction disagree at one end, which may indicate a read error. This chain connects TRBV7-2 to TRBJ2-6; a weak D match, TRBD1 (5 bases). The CDR3 has 15 residues. Per germline, CDR1 SGHTA and CDR2 FQGNSA. The CDR3 loop reads CASRSQSSGANVLPF. The CDR3 DNA sequence: TGTGCCAGCAGATCACAGAGCTCTGGGGCCAACGTCCTGCCTTTC.

This clonotype was detected ten times or more. CDR3 DNA sequence: TGTGCCAGCAGCCGAACCAGGGGCCGTCGCACCGGGGAGCTGTTTTTT. This translates into CASSRTRGRRTGELFF. V gene TRBV7-8 combines with J gene TRBJ2-2; a weak D match, TRBD1 (6 bases). Germline CDR1 is SGHVS and CDR2 is FQNEAQ. The CDR3 spans 16 residues. Trimming removed 5 bases from V and 4 bases from J, with 17 bases in between.

This clonotype came up a few times. A read error may be the cause here, since a much bigger clone is one base away. This chain connects TRBV5-5 to TRBJ2-7; maybe TRBD2 (6 bases). This CDR3 has 14 amino acids. Germline loops: CDR1 SGHKS, CDR2 YYEKEE (reference sequence). V was clipped by 2 bases and J by 3 bases, with 12 bases between them. The CDR3 nucleotides are TGTGCCAGCAGCTTAAGGGAGGCTAGCTACGAGCAGTACTTC. Translated, it gives CASSLREASYEQYF.

This clonotype was found many times. This chain links TRBV7-2 with TRBJ1-4, with 10 bases fitting TRBD1. V shed 5 bases and J 7 bases; nucleotides not matched to a gene: 7. CDR1 is SGHTA, CDR2 FQGNSA, per germline. The CDR3 is made up of 15 amino acids. This CDR3 reads CASSPGQGYREKLFF. The CDR3 bases are TGTGCCAGCAGCCCGGGACAGGGGTACCGTGAAAAACTGTTTTTT.

The chain combines TRBV5-5 with TRBJ2-5; tentatively, D is TRBD1 (7 bases). This CDR3 has 19 residues. With 5 bases removed from V and 1 base from J, the gap between germline ends came to 27 bases. The germline V gene has CDR1 SGHKS and CDR2 YYEKEE (reference sequence). The CDR3 region is CASSHVGYEQGGGQETQYF. The DNA of the CDR3 is TGTGCCAGCAGTCATGTGGGTTACGAGCAGGGGGGCGGCCAAGAGACCCAGTACTTC. Supplemented by reference TRBV5-5 and TRBJ2-5, the full variable domain reads DAGVTQSPTHLIKTRGQQVTLRCSPISGHKSVSWYQQVLGQGPQFIFQYYEKEERGRGNFPDRFSARQFPNYSSELNVNALLLGDSALYLCASSHVGYEQGGGQETQYFGPGTRLLVL.

V usage is TRBV2 and J usage is TRBJ2-1, with D perhaps matching TRBD1 or TRBD2 (5 bases each). V lost 7 bases to trimming and J lost 7 bases, with 17 bases between them. The CDR3 loop spans 14 amino acids. From germline, CDR1 is SNHLY and CDR2 FYNNEI. CDR3 in amino acids: CASTRDGGSNEQFF. The CDR3 DNA sequence: TGTGCCAGCACCCGGGACGGTGGGAGTAATGAGCAGTTCTTC.

In regard to this clonotype: One end of the junction is discordant with germline, which a read error may explain. The gene calls are TRBV5-1 and TRBJ2-6; D remains unclear. Germline values: CDR1 SGHRS, CDR2 YFSETQ. The CDR3 runs 14 residues. This CDR3 is CASSLVSAANVLTF. CDR3 nucleotides: TGCGCCAGCAGCTTGGTCTCTGCGGCCAACGTCCTGACTTTC.

This clonotype was seen only a few times. A much larger clone lies a single base off, so this may be a read error. The J gene is TRBJ1-6, the V gene TRBV6-5, with TRBD1 identical over 8 bases. J lost 7 bases, V lost 5 bases, and 10 bases had no gene match. This CDR3 has 16 amino acids. Germline-derived CDR1 and CDR2 are MNHEY and SVGAGI. The CDR3 loop is CASSHEWTGRNSPLHF. The CDR3 DNA reads as TGTGCCAGCAGTCACGAGTGGACAGGGAGGAATTCACCCCTCCACTTT.

V and J are TRBV28 and TRBJ1-2, with 7 positions matching TRBD1. J gave up 8 bases and V 6 bases, and 9 bases lay outside the gene matches. This CDR3 is 13 amino acids long. Per the germline V gene, CDR1 is MDHEN and CDR2 is SYDVKM. The CDR3: CASSPDRARGYTF. CDR3 coding DNA: TGTGCCAGCAGCCCCGACAGGGCACGGGGCTACACCTTC.

The chain's CDR3 is CASRGTGPFSAVGRPEAFF. The DNA of the CDR3 is TGTGCCAGCAGAGGGACAGGGCCATTCAGTGCGGTGGGAAGGCCTGAAGCTTTCTTT. The genes are TRBV25-1 and TRBJ1-1, with 9 bases matching TRBD1. There are 19 residues in the CDR3. Germline V gene data show CDR1 as MGHDK and CDR2 as SYGVNS. Trimming cost V 6 bases and J 6 bases; bases outside gene matches: 23. The full variable domain, completed using reference TRBV25-1 and TRBJ1-1, is EADIYQTPRYLVIGTGKKITLECSQTMGHDKMYWYQQDPGMELHLIHYSYGVNSTEKGDLSSESTVSRIRTEHFPLTLESARPSHTSQYLCASRGTGPFSAVGRPEAFFGQGTRLTVV.

In regard to this clonotype: A much larger clone differs from this one at a single base, so this may be a read error. This sequence joins TRBV5-1 and TRBJ2-5; 10 nucleotides agree with TRBD2. V was clipped by 1 base and J by 4 bases; unmatched bases: 10. Germline CDR1 and CDR2: SGHRS and YFSETQ. This CDR3 region has 17 residues. CDR3 nucleotides: TGCGCCAGCAGCTTGAGGGCCAGCGGGGGGGCCAGAGAGACCCAGTACTTC. Residues: CASSLRASGGARETQYF. The variable domain in full, with the rest retrieved from reference TRBV5-1 and TRBJ2-5, is KAGVTQTPRYLIKTRGQQVTLSCSPISGHRSVSWYQQTPGQGLQFLFEYFSETQRNKGNFPGRFSGRQFSNSRSEMNVSTLELGDSALYLCASSLRASGGARETQYFGPGTRLLVL.

This clonotype was recorded a few times. The junction does not match germline at one end; this may be a read error. The chain recombines TRBV6-5 with TRBJ2-7; TRBD2 matches 9 bases. CDR1 MNHEY and CDR2 SVGAGI come from the germline V gene. This CDR3 region has 17 residues. Here the CDR3 DNA reads TGTGCCAGCAGTCACTCGGGGAGCGGGGGGAGAATATACGAGCAGTACTTC. Its protein product is CASSHSGSGGRIYEQYF.

This clonotype was seen repeatedly, ten times or more. The V call is TRBV28, the J call TRBJ1-4; D not certain. V gave up 4 bases and J gave up 8 bases, with 11 bases separating them. The CDR3 has 13 amino acids. Germline-derived CDR1 and CDR2 are MDHEN and SYDVKM. The DNA of the CDR3 is TGTGCCAGCAGTTGGGGTCCCTGGGAAAAACTGTTTTTT. Translated: CASSWGPWEKLFF. Supplemented by reference TRBV28 and TRBJ1-4, the full variable domain reads DVKVTQSSRYLVKRTGEKVFLECVQDMDHENMFWYRQDPGLGLRLIYFSYDVKMKEKGDIPEGYSVSREKKERFSLILESASTNQTSMYLCASSWGPWEKLFFGSGTQLSVL.

The table lists this clonotype with many counts. The V and J genes are TRBV5-1 and TRBJ2-1; 7 nucleotides agree with TRBD2. CDR1 and CDR2 (germline): SGHRS, YFSETQ. V shed 4 bases and J 2 bases; nucleotides not matched to a gene: 9. CDR3 length equals 16 residues. The CDR3 sequence: CASSRSRLAAYNEQFF. The CDR3 DNA is TGCGCCAGCAGCAGGTCAAGACTAGCCGCCTACAATGAGCAGTTCTTC.